These T cell receptor beta chains were read from a single sample in a study of cytomegalovirus exposure and HLA in healthy donors. The method was immunoSEQ multiplex PCR; TCRdb's version includes in-frame clones alone and lacks a portion of them. The repertoire includes some 150,000 clones, more than 80% of them detected once, and more than 4% sits in the top ten. The specimen sequenced was PBMCs. These TCRs come from a woman aged 40 to 50 in good health and CMV-seropositive. The CDR3 runs from the conserved cysteine through the conserved F or W. Only part of the rows carry a size: once, few, many, or a class if the clone is expanded.

v_gene: TRBV18; abundance: NA; CDR3aa: CASSPLVGQVNTEAFF
v_gene: TRBV9; abundance: NA; CDR3aa: CASSADREVGTQYF
v_gene: TRBV21-1; abundance: NA; CDR3aa: CAGPGTGAFTDTQYF
v_gene: TRBV5-5; abundance: NA; CDR3aa: CASSLKYRDRVAGANVLTF
v_gene: TRBV5-1; abundance: NA; CDR3aa: CASSSGTATDTQYF
v_gene: TRBV7-8; abundance: NA; CDR3aa: CASSPVSGGPGTGELFF
v_gene: TRBV5-6; abundance: few; CDR3aa: CASSPKWGSGISYEQYF
v_gene: TRBV7-8; abundance: NA; CDR3aa: CASSSPGGGVNEQFF
v_gene: TRBV7-9; abundance: NA; CDR3aa: CASTPEGSSSYEQYF
v_gene: TRBV27; abundance: NA; CDR3aa: CASSSQGANTEAFF
v_gene: TRBV9; abundance: NA; CDR3aa: CASSIAPVGTSSNEQFF
v_gene: TRBV7-9; abundance: NA; CDR3aa: CASSLASGLAGYEQYF
v_gene: TRBV5-4; abundance: NA; CDR3aa: CASSSVSDTQYF
v_gene: TRBV28; abundance: NA; CDR3aa: CASSLSSGPSTEAFF
v_gene: TRBV25-1; abundance: NA; CDR3aa: CASELAGTYEQYF
v_gene: TRBV10-2; abundance: once; CDR3aa: CASSESEGLGEQYF
v_gene: TRBV10-2; abundance: NA; CDR3aa: CASSEGDRGWQPQHF
v_gene: TRBV7-3; abundance: NA; CDR3aa: CASSGGGDTQYF
v_gene: TRBV5-1; abundance: NA; CDR3aa: CASSPGSGGVQETQYF
v_gene: TRBV5-6; abundance: NA; CDR3aa: CASTLNTGELFF
v_gene: TRBV6-1; abundance: NA; CDR3aa: CASGEGGGGGAYNEQFF
v_gene: TRBV6-5; abundance: NA; CDR3aa: CASRFQGSDTQYF
v_gene: TRBV7-2; abundance: NA; CDR3aa: CASSLQGYGYTF
v_gene: TRBV5-4; abundance: NA; CDR3aa: CASSLADRDYGYTF
v_gene: TRBV2; abundance: once; CDR3aa: CASSGVADTQYF
v_gene: TRBV7-9; abundance: NA; CDR3aa: CASSFHTDTQYF
v_gene: TRBV27; abundance: NA; CDR3aa: CASSAGDSSYEQYF
v_gene: TRBV5-4; abundance: NA; CDR3aa: CASSLAHRGGETQYF
v_gene: TRBV4-1; abundance: few; CDR3aa: CASSQGTGGVGEAFF
v_gene: TRBV7-9; abundance: NA; CDR3aa: CASSPGADTQYF
v_gene: TRBV7-8; abundance: NA; CDR3aa: CASSLIRGITGELFF
v_gene: TRBV4-1; abundance: NA; CDR3aa: CASSQGAGLSSYEQYF
v_gene: TRBV5-8; abundance: NA; CDR3aa: CASSPEGQVYQPQHF
v_gene: TRBV7-6; abundance: NA; CDR3aa: CASSLATGLVGTDTQYF
v_gene: TRBV5-1; abundance: once; CDR3aa: CASSMGRGLGQETQYF
v_gene: TRBV7-9; abundance: NA; CDR3aa: CSSSSGRAYEQYF
v_gene: TRBV25-1; abundance: NA; CDR3aa: CASSDPGQGLRIQYF
v_gene: TRBV4-3; abundance: few; CDR3aa: CASSQDHRDLYEQYF
v_gene: TRBV28; abundance: few; CDR3aa: CATLMGGGYGYTF
v_gene: TRBV7-2; abundance: NA; CDR3aa: CASSPQGIGTDTQYF
v_gene: TRBV27; abundance: NA; CDR3aa: CASRTTGQGTSGGYYEQYF
v_gene: TRBV7-3; abundance: NA; CDR3aa: CASSQTGLNTEAFF
v_gene: TRBV15; abundance: NA; CDR3aa: CATSRPGLRETQYF
v_gene: TRBV19; abundance: NA; CDR3aa: CASSATSGGSYEQYF
v_gene: TRBV29-1; abundance: NA; CDR3aa: CSVQDSPYEQYF
v_gene: TRBV6-6; abundance: few; CDR3aa: CASSYGQGAGELFF
v_gene: TRBV7-6; abundance: NA; CDR3aa: CASSPGQPQHGEKLFF
v_gene: TRBV10-1; abundance: few; CDR3aa: CASSEYRSTDTQYF
v_gene: TRBV5-1; abundance: NA; CDR3aa: CASSWEGGYEQYF
v_gene: TRBV30; abundance: NA; CDR3aa: CAWSPDRGLSGAPFYNEQFF
v_gene: TRBV27; abundance: NA; CDR3aa: CASSPGTLLRGQYF
v_gene: TRBV19; abundance: NA; CDR3aa: CASSIDRDTEAFF
v_gene: TRBV25-1; abundance: NA; CDR3aa: CASSPPSHDKTYEQYF
v_gene: TRBV14; abundance: NA; CDR3aa: CASSQWTGGTEAFF
v_gene: TRBV18; abundance: NA; CDR3aa: CASSPDFSRNSPLHF